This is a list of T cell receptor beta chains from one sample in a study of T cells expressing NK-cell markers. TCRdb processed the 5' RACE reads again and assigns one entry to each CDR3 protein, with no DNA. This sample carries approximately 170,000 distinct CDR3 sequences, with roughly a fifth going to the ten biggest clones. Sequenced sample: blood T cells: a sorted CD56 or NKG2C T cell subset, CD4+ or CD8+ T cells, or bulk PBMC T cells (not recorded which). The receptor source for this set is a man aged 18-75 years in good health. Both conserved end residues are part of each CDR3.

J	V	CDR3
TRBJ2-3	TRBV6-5	CASGLRVDTQYF
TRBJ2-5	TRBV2	CARENPGQGNQETQYF
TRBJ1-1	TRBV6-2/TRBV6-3	CAITGSMNTEAFF
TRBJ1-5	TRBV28	CASSYSGNQPQYF
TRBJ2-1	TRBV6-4	CASSDSGQGIDEQFF
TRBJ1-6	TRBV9	CASSVGRGWSPLHF
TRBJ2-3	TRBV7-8	CASSYPGGGGPGDTDTQYF
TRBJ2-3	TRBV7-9	CASSRQEDTDTQYF
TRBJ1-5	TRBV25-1	CASSGRHKKNQPQHF
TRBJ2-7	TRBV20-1	CSALTEDYEQYF
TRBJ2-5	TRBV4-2	CASSQETGRGLGETQYF
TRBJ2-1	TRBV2	CASSEGGGGYDNEQFF
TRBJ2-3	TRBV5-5	CASSLAQGAVTDTQYF
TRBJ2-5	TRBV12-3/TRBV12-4	CASRTPVRETQYF
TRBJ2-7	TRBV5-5	CASSLDPGRYEQYF
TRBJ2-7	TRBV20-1	CSARDLGGSPYEQYF
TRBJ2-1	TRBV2	CASSEGATPYEQFF
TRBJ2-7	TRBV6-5	CASSYSNTNYEQYF
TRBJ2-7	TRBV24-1	CATSGGAGGLPYEQYF
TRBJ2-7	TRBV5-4	CASSSTPGQAYEQYF
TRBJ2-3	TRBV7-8	CASSLVVTSPTDTQYF
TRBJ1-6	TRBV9	CASSGSGSSPLHF
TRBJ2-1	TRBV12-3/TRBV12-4	CASSPSRLYNEQFF
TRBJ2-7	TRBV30	CAWRADGDYEQYF
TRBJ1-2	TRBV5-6	CASSPTSWAENYGYTF
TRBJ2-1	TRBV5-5	CASSLASGQYHNEQFF
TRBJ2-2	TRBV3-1	CASSPMKGRTGELFF
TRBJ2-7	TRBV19	CASSVTDSYEQYF
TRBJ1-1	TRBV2	CASSDGGWNTEAFF
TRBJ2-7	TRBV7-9	CASSLVGRDEQYF
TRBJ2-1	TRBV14	CASSQDISGGNYNEQFF
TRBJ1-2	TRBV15	CATSREVGFQGYTF
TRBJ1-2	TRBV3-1	CASSPLGQGAGDNYGYTF
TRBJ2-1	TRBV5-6	CASSYPGQDDNEQFF
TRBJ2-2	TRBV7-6	CASSLSTRTELFF
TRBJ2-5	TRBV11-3	CASSSGGGETQYF
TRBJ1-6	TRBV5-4	CASTTGGLSSYNSPLHF
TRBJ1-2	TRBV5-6	CASSSDRRAGGYTF
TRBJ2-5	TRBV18	CASSPSGTGGEETQYF
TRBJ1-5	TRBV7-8	CASSLAGTVYSNQPQHF
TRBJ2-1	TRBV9	CASSAWTGASNEQFF
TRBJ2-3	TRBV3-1	CASSRGSDTQYF
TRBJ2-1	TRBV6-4	CASSHSGTYNEQFF
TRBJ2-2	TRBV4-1	CASSQILNTGELFF